This note documents a single TCR beta chain sequence. The CDR3 spans 15 residues. Germline-derived CDR1 and CDR2 are SGHTA and FQGNSA. V gave up 2 bases and J gave up 9 bases; unmatched junction bases: 8. This specimen comes from a study of T cells in tumors after PD-1 blockade. TCRdb's copy holds only in-frame clones and misses some; the assay was immunoSEQ multiplex PCR. In the table there are 50,000 to 75,000 clones, 74% of which are singletons. The starting material was PBMCs, obtained after anti-PD-1 treatment. The chain carries TRBV7-2 and TRBJ2-1, with 9 positions matching TRBD1. The receptor comes from a human donor with basal cell carcinoma. CDR3 DNA sequence: TGTGCCAGCAGCTTAATGGGACAGGGAATAGGTGAGCAGTTCTTC. This sequence encodes CASSLMGQGIGEQFF.